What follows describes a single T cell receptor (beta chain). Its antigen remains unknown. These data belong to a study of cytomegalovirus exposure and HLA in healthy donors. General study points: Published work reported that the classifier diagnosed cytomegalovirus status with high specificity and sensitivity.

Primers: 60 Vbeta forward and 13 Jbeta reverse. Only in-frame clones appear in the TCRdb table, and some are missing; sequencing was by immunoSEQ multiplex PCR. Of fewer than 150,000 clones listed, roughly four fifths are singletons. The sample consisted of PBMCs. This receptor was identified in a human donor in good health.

In DNA form, the CDR3 reads TGTGCCAGCAGCTCCCTCGGGGGCAATGAGCAGTTCTTC. It encodes CASSSLGGNEQFF. This chain links TRBV7-9 with TRBJ2-1, with D maybe TRBD2 (6 bases). Trimming left V 4 bases short and J 6 bases short, with 10 bases between. The germline V gene has CDR1 SEHNR and CDR2 FQNEAQ (reference sequence). The CDR3 runs 13 residues.